The clone carrying this T cell receptor (beta chain) occurred a few times. Its specificity is not known. The trim removed 5 bases at V and 6 bases at J, leaving 3 bases unmatched. This CDR3 has 13 amino acids. Germline loops: CDR1 DFQATT, CDR2 SNEGSKA (reference sequence). Described treatment: roughly nine-day PBMC culture with coronavirus spike peptide pools or control peptides (ViraFEST assay). This entry is derived from a study of vaccination and CD4 T cells after COVID-19. Sequencing of cultured CD4+ T cell DNA used the Oncomine TCR Beta short-read assay. Extraction of genomic DNA was performed on cultured CD4+ T cells. TCRdb independently ran MiXCR on the PCR reads; one entry per CDR3 protein. The sample contains 20,000 or so distinct CDR3 sequences, roughly 41% of which appear only once.

The receptor was isolated from a human donor who had recovered from COVID-19. The V call is TRBV20-1, the J call TRBJ2-2; 10 nucleotides agree with TRBD2. This material consisted of CD4+ T cells from blood, cultured in vitro, taken after SARS-CoV-2 vaccination. In nucleotides, the CDR3 is TGCAGTGCTCCGGGACTAGCGTCCGGGGAGCTGTTTTTT. This translates into CSAPGLASGELFF.